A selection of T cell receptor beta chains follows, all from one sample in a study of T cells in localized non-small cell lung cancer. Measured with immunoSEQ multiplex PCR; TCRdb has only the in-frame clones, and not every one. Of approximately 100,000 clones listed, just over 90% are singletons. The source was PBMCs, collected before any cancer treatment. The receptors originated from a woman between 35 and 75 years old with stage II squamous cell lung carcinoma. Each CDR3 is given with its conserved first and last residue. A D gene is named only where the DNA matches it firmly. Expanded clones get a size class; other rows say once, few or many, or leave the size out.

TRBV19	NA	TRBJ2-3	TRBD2	CASKTGGSTDTQYF	TGTGCCAGTAAGACGGGGGGGTCCACAGATACGCAGTATTTT
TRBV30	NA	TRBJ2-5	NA	CAWSVASGFGTQYF	TGTGCCTGGAGTGTGGCTAGTGGGTTCGGGACCCAGTACTTC
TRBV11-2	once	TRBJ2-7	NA	CASSLDRREQYF	TGTGCCAGCAGCTTAGATCGGCGCGAGCAGTACTTC
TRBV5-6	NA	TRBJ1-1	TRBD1	CASSPGQGMNTEAFF	TGTGCCAGCAGCCCCGGACAGGGGATGAACACTGAAGCTTTCTTT
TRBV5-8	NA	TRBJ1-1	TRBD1	CASSSVRDRGTEAFF	TGTGCCAGCAGCTCGGTTCGGGACAGGGGCACTGAAGCTTTCTTT
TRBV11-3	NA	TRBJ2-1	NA	CASSLRSYNEQFF	TGTGCCAGCAGCTTAAGGTCCTACAATGAGCAGTTCTTC
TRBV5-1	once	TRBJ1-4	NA	CASSLEGRQGATNEKLFF	TGCGCCAGCAGCTTGGAGGGTCGGCAGGGTGCAACTAATGAAAAACTGTTTTTT
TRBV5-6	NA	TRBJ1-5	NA	CASSPWTVNQPQHF	TGTGCCAGCAGCCCCTGGACAGTCAATCAGCCCCAGCATTTT
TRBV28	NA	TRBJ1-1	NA	CAGRDASTEAFF	TGTGCCGGAAGGGATGCGAGCACTGAAGCTTTCTTT
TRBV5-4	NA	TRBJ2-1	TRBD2	CASTVERGALYNEQFF	TGTGCCAGCACGGTCGAGCGGGGGGCCCTATACAATGAGCAGTTCTTC
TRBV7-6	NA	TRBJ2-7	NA	CASSLRLPAYEQYF	TGTGCCAGCAGCTTACGCCTCCCCGCCTACGAGCAGTACTTC
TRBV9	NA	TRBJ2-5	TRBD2	CASSAQRIGLAGQETQYF	TGTGCCAGCAGCGCTCAACGGATCGGACTAGCGGGGCAAGAGACCCAGTACTTC
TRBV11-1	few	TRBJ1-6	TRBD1	CASSSGQGFNNSPLHF	TGTGCCAGCAGTTCGGGACAGGGGTTCAATAATTCACCCCTCCACTTT
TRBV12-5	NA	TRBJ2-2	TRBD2	CASGSPPPSGRAGELFF	TGTGCTAGTGGTTCGCCACCTCCCAGCGGGAGGGCCGGGGAGCTGTTTTTT
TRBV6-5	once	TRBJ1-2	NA	CASSRQGGGYGYTF	TGTGCCAGCAGCCGCCAGGGCGGGGGTTATGGCTACACCTTC
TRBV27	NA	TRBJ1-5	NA	CASSLSWGLDQPQHF	TGTGCCAGCAGTTTATCATGGGGGCTAGATCAGCCCCAGCATTTT
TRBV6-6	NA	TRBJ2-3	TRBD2	CASSPSGGGATDTQYF	TGTGCCAGCAGCCCTTCGGGCGGGGGGGCGACAGATACGCAGTATTTT
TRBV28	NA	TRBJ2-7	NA	CASSLGGRGYEQYF	TGTGCCAGCAGTTTAGGGGGAAGGGGGTACGAGCAGTACTTC
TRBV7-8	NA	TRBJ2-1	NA	CASSLSQGEQFF	TGTGCCAGCAGCTTAAGTCAGGGTGAGCAGTTCTTC
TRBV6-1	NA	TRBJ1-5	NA	CASSENSYSNQPQHF	TGTGCCAGCAGTGAAAACAGTTATAGCAATCAGCCCCAGCATTTT
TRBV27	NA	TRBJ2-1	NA	CASSLIPGSYNEQFF	TGTGCCAGCAGTTTAATCCCAGGCTCCTACAATGAGCAGTTCTTC
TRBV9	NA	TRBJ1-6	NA	CASSVDGQILHF	TGTGCCAGCAGCGTAGACGGGCAGATACTCCACTTT
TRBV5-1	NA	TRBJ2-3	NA	CASSLDWGTNTQYF	TGCGCCAGCAGCTTGGACTGGGGCACGAATACGCAGTATTTT
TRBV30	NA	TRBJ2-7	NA	CAWALGSRPTDEQYF	TGTGCCTGGGCCCTCGGGAGCCGCCCAACGGACGAGCAGTACTTC
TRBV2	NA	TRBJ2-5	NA	CASSASVQETQYF	TGTGCCAGCAGTGCTTCTGTACAAGAGACCCAGTACTTC